This entry lists 11 T cell receptor beta chains sequenced from one sample in a study of cytomegalovirus exposure and HLA in healthy donors. The PCR employed 60 Vbeta primers together with 13 Jbeta primers. The protocol was immunoSEQ multiplex PCR, while the TCRdb copy is restricted to in-frame clones and leaves out a portion. The data contain some 190,000 clones, 65% to 85% of them singletons. Source material: PBMCs. The source of these receptors is a boy aged 2 to 10 in good health and CMV-seronegative.

The gene calls are TRBV10-2 and TRBJ1-1; D is perhaps TRBD1 (6 bases). The V gene's germline CDR1 is WSHSY and CDR2 SAAADI. With 0 bases removed from V and 5 bases from J, the gap between germline ends came to 13 bases. The CDR3 covers 15 residues. The CDR3 loop reads CASSESQGRETEAFF. DNA of the CDR3: TGCGCCAGCAGTGAGTCCCAGGGGCGGGAGACTGAAGCTTTCTTT.

This clone has just a few counts. The CDR3, as DNA: TGTGCCACCAGCAGAAGCCTTCTAGCGGGAGCGTCGAATGAGCAGTTCTTC. Its protein is CATSRSLLAGASNEQFF. The genes are TRBV15 and TRBJ2-1, with 10 bases that match TRBD2. This CDR3 comprises 17 residues. CDR1 LNHNV and CDR2 YYDKDF come from the germline V gene (reference sequence). J was trimmed by 7 bases and V by 2 bases; bases with no gene match: 11.

This chain links TRBV27 with TRBJ2-2, with 12 nucleotides matching TRBD1. The ends lost 5 bases at V and 3 bases at J; junction bases unmatched: 10. The CDR3 spans 18 residues. The germline V gene encodes CDR1 MNHEY and CDR2 SMNVEV (reference sequence). This CDR3 reads CASSPQRGTGGHTGELFF. CDR3 DNA sequence: TGTGCCAGCAGTCCACAGAGGGGGACAGGGGGCCACACCGGGGAGCTGTTTTTT.

The rearrangement uses TRBV7-8 and TRBJ2-7; D might be TRBD1 (6 bases). V was clipped by 5 bases and J by 5 bases, with 13 bases between them. CDR3 length: 13 residues. Germline V CDR1 and CDR2: SGHVS, FQNEAQ. The CDR3 is CASSTNRVHEQYF. The CDR3, as DNA: TGTGCCAGCAGCACCAACAGGGTCCACGAGCAGTACTTC.

The rearrangement joins TRBV5-1 to TRBJ2-5, with 11 bases identical to TRBD1. This CDR3 spans 16 amino acids. Germline trimming cut 4 bases from V and 0 bases from J; bases unmatched to any gene: 5. Germline-derived CDR1 and CDR2 are SGHRS and YFSETQ. The CDR3, as DNA: TGCGCCAGCAGCCTAGGGACAGGGGGGTACCAAGAGACCCAGTACTTC. This codes for CASSLGTGGYQETQYF.

This rearrangement joins TRBV6-1 to TRBJ1-2; 8 nucleotides line up with TRBD1. CDR1 and CDR2 (germline): MNHNS, SASEGT. V dropped 4 bases and J dropped 7; count of bases not matched to a gene: 11. The CDR3 runs 15 residues. The CDR3 loop reads CASSAPDRAIFGYTF. The CDR3 region has the DNA TGTGCCAGCAGTGCGCCGGACAGGGCGATATTTGGCTACACCTTC.

V gene TRBV11-3 combines with J gene TRBJ2-5; D is perhaps TRBD1 (6 bases). Looked up from germline, CDR1 is SGHNT and CDR2 is YENEEA. This CDR3 has 15 amino acids. Trimming shortened V by 0 bases and J by 2 bases, and 10 bases separated the two germline ends. CDR3 residues: CASSLDGGKQETQYF. For the CDR3, the DNA is TGTGCCAGCAGCTTAGATGGGGGCAAACAAGAGACCCAGTACTTC.

This chain joins TRBV6-1 and TRBJ1-1; a weak D match, TRBD1 (5 bases). V was trimmed by 5 bases and J by 2 bases, leaving 9 bases between them. CDR1 and CDR2 (germline): MNHNS, SASEGT. The CDR3 consists of 13 residues. CDR3 residues: CASSLTENTEAFF. CDR3 in DNA: TGTGCCAGCAGTTTGACAGAAAACACTGAAGCTTTCTTT.

The V gene is TRBV2, the J gene TRBJ1-2; 8 nucleotides line up with TRBD1. The CDR3 spans 12 residues. V gave up 8 bases and J gave up 6 bases; unmatched junction bases: 5. CDR1 SNHLY and CDR2 FYNNEI come from the germline V gene. The CDR3 region is CASGGTGHGYTF. CDR3 bases: TGTGCCAGCGGGGGGACAGGCCATGGCTACACCTTC.

V is TRBV4-3 and J is TRBJ2-7; 9 bases line up with TRBD2. CDR1 and CDR2 from the germline V gene are LGHNA and YSLEER. Trimming took 1 base from V and 4 from J; bases not matched to a gene: 5. The CDR3 spans 15 residues. The CDR3 region is CASSQGSGSSYEQYF. For the CDR3, the DNA is TGCGCCAGCAGCCAAGGTAGCGGGAGCTCTTACGAGCAGTACTTC.

This chain connects TRBV6-5 to TRBJ2-7; D may be TRBD1 (6 bases). V was trimmed by 7 bases and J by 0 bases, leaving 13 bases between them. Germline V gives CDR1 MNHEY, CDR2 SVGAGI. The CDR3 extends over 14 amino acids. CDR3: CASNPTGASYEQYF. The DNA of the CDR3 is TGTGCCAGCAACCCGACAGGTGCCTCCTACGAGCAGTACTTC.